Listed below are T cell receptor beta chains from one sample, sequenced in a study of T cell clones after liver transplantation. Produced via immunoSEQ multiplex PCR; TCRdb's table is partial and in-frame only. Of more than 95,000 clones in the sample, around 86% were seen once. This specimen was CD4+ T cells from blood, taken before liver transplant. These receptors all stem from a human donor who received a liver transplant. Both conserved end residues are part of each CDR3. A D gene is named only where the DNA matches it firmly. Some rows have no size entry. The others give once, few or many, or a class for an expanded clone.

abundance,j_gene,d_gene,v_gene,CDR3aa,CDR3nt
NA,TRBJ2-5,TRBD1,TRBV2,CASRSDRVVQTQYF,TGTGCCAGCAGATCCGACAGGGTGGTACAGACCCAGTACTTC
NA,TRBJ2-7,NA,TRBV5-6,CASSLEEYEQYF,TGTGCCAGCAGCTTAGAGGAGTACGAGCAGTACTTC
NA,TRBJ2-2,NA,TRBV2,CASGTQENTGELFF,TGTGCCAGCGGAACACAGGAGAACACCGGGGAGCTGTTTTTT
NA,TRBJ2-5,NA,TRBV7-2,CASSLQPGETQYF,TGTGCCAGCAGCCTCCAGCCTGGGGAGACCCAGTACTTC
NA,TRBJ2-3,TRBD2,TRBV9,CASSVATSPATDTQYF,TGTGCCAGCAGCGTAGCGACTAGCCCCGCTACAGATACGCAGTATTTT
NA,TRBJ2-1,NA,TRBV15,CATSNWIYNEQFF,TGTGCCACCAGTAACTGGATCTACAATGAGCAGTTCTTC
NA,TRBJ1-1,NA,TRBV27,CASRGGLGQKAFF,TGTGCCAGCAGGGGGGGGCTGGGCCAGAAAGCTTTCTTT
NA,TRBJ2-7,NA,TRBV5-4,CASSPTPGLSSYEQYF,TGTGCCAGCAGCCCTACCCCGGGATTGAGCTCCTACGAGCAGTACTTC
few,TRBJ1-5,NA,TRBV7-2,CASSNNRVNNQPQHF,TGTGCCAGCAGCAACAACAGGGTCAACAATCAGCCCCAGCATTTT
NA,TRBJ2-3,TRBD1,TRBV11-2,CASSAGQDQGDTQYF,TGTGCCAGCAGCGCGGGACAGGACCAGGGAGATACGCAGTATTTT
once,TRBJ1-5,TRBD1,TRBV6-5,CASRGQDQPQHF,TGTGCCAGCAGAGGACAGGATCAGCCCCAGCATTTT
NA,TRBJ2-2,NA,TRBV18,CASSLDTGELFF,TGTGCCAGCTCACTAGACACCGGGGAGCTGTTTTTT
NA,TRBJ1-5,NA,TRBV10-1,CASSEQGYSNQPQHF,TGCGCCAGCAGTGAGCAGGGTTATAGCAATCAGCCCCAGCATTTT
once,TRBJ1-1,NA,TRBV7-8,CASSLVGGASTEAFF,TGTGCCAGCAGCTTAGTAGGGGGGGCGAGCACTGAAGCTTTCTTT
NA,TRBJ2-5,NA,TRBV11-2,CASSRDPVETQYF,TGTGCCAGCAGCAGGGACCCCGTGGAGACCCAGTACTTC
NA,TRBJ1-4,TRBD1,TRBV7-2,CASSLPDRLRASSEKLFF,TGTGCCAGCAGCTTACCGGACAGGCTCCGCGCTTCAAGCGAAAAACTGTTTTTT
NA,TRBJ1-3,NA,TRBV10-2,CASSETSGNTIYF,TGCGCCAGCAGTGAGACATCTGGAAACACCATATATTTT
NA,TRBJ1-2,NA,TRBV4-1,CASSQVGAGYGYTF,TGCGCCAGCAGCCAGGTGGGCGCCGGCTATGGCTACACCTTC
NA,TRBJ1-4,NA,TRBV9,CASRGDLNEKLFF,TGTGCCAGCAGAGGGGACTTAAATGAAAAACTGTTTTTT
few,TRBJ2-6,TRBD2,TRBV29-1,CSVAERGATGANVLTF,TGCAGCGTTGCGGAGCGGGGGGCGACTGGGGCCAACGTCCTGACTTTC
NA,TRBJ1-5,NA,TRBV5-6,CASSFAGNQPQHF,TGTGCCAGCAGTTTTGCTGGGAATCAGCCCCAGCATTTT
NA,TRBJ1-1,NA,TRBV18,CASSPLDRGDTEAFF,TGTGCCAGCTCACCGCTTGACCGGGGGGACACTGAAGCTTTCTTT
NA,TRBJ1-2,NA,TRBV19,CASSIDLRDGYTF,TGTGCCAGTAGTATAGATCTCCGAGATGGCTACACCTTC
NA,TRBJ2-1,TRBD2,TRBV7-2,CASSPTSGGAGEQFF,TGTGCCAGCAGTCCGACTAGCGGGGGGGCTGGTGAGCAGTTCTTC
NA,TRBJ2-3,NA,TRBV14,CASSQEGFSSTDTQYF,TGTGCCAGCAGCCAAGAGGGGTTTTCTAGCACAGATACGCAGTATTTT
NA,TRBJ2-3,NA,TRBV28,CASSSSHTQYF,TGTGCCAGCAGTTCCTCGCATACGCAGTATTTT
NA,TRBJ1-3,NA,TRBV4-3,CASSQDTGNTIYF,TGCGCCAGCAGCCAAGATACTGGAAACACCATATATTTT
NA,TRBJ1-2,NA,TRBV2,CASSATGLGYGYTF,TGTGCCAGCAGTGCTACAGGGTTGGGGTATGGCTACACCTTC
NA,TRBJ2-5,TRBD2,TRBV20-1,CSASAGGQYF,TGCAGTGCTTCGGCCGGGGGGCAGTACTTC
NA,TRBJ1-5,TRBD1,TRBV30,CAWARGRGQPQHF,TGTGCCTGGGCGAGGGGGCGGGGACAGCCCCAGCATTTT
NA,TRBJ2-1,NA,TRBV19,CASSESAFNSYNEQFF,TGTGCCAGTAGTGAGAGCGCCTTCAACTCCTACAATGAGCAGTTCTTC
NA,TRBJ2-2,TRBD1,TRBV19,CASSISRGQGRTGELFF,TGTGCCAGTAGTATCAGTCGGGGACAGGGAAGAACCGGGGAGCTGTTTTTT
NA,TRBJ2-1,TRBD2,TRBV25-1,CASSDQTSGIGYEQFF,TGTGCCAGCAGTGACCAGACTAGCGGGATTGGGTATGAGCAGTTCTTC
NA,TRBJ1-6,NA,TRBV5-1,CASSSSPRSPLHF,TGCGCCAGCAGCTCTTCCCCCCGTTCACCCCTCCACTTT
NA,TRBJ1-5,TRBD1,TRBV28,CASSTSGTGDQPQHF,TGTGCCAGCAGTACCTCCGGGACAGGGGATCAGCCCCAGCATTTT
NA,TRBJ2-1,TRBD2,TRBV10-3,CAISPTNTLAGGGNEQFF,TGTGCCATCAGTCCAACCAACACGCTAGCGGGAGGAGGGAATGAGCAGTTCTTC
NA,TRBJ2-4,NA,TRBV28,CASSSGTEKNIQYF,TGTGCCAGCAGTTCCGGGACGGAGAAAAACATTCAGTACTTC
NA,TRBJ2-3,NA,TRBV7-3,CASTAREGADTQYF,TGTGCCAGCACTGCCAGGGAGGGGGCAGATACGCAGTATTTT
NA,TRBJ1-5,TRBD1,TRBV6-1,CASTRTGVGNQPQHF,TGTGCCAGCACAAGAACAGGGGTAGGCAATCAGCCCCAGCATTTT
once,TRBJ1-3,NA,TRBV6-5,CASRQGLFGNTIYF,TGTGCCAGCAGGCAGGGGCTTTTTGGAAACACCATATATTTT
NA,TRBJ2-7,NA,TRBV6-6,CASSAGYEQYF,TGTGCCAGCTCAGCCGGCTACGAGCAGTACTTC
NA,TRBJ1-5,NA,TRBV6-6,CASSYSGVSNQPQHF,TGTGCCAGCAGTTACTCAGGGGTTAGCAATCAGCCCCAGCATTTT
NA,TRBJ2-2,NA,TRBV5-5,CASTVWERYTGELFF,TGTGCCAGCACTGTTTGGGAGAGGTACACCGGGGAGCTGTTTTTT